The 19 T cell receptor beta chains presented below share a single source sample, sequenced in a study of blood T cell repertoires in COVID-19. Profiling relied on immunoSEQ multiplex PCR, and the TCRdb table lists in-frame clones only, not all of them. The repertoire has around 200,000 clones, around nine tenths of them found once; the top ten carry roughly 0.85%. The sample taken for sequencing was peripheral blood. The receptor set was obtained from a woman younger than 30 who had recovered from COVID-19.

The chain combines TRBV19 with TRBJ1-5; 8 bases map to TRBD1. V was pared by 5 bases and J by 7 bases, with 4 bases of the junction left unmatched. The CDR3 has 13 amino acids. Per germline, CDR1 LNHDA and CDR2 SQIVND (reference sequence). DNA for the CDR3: TGTGCCAGTAGTCGACAGGGGAGACAGCCCCAGCATTTT. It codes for CASSRQGRQPQHF.

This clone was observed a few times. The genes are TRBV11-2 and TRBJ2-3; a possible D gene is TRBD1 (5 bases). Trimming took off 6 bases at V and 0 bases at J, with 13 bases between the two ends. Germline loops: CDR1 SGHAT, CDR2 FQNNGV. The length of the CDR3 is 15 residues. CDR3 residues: CASSNRRFSTDTQYF. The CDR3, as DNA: TGTGCCAGCAGTAACAGGAGATTTAGCACAGATACGCAGTATTTT. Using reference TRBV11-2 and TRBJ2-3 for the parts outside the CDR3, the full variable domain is EAGVAQSPRYKIIEKRQSVAFWCNPISGHATLYWYQQILGQGPKLLIQFQNNGVVDDSQLPKDRFSAERLKGVDSTLKIQPAKLEDSAVYLCASSNRRFSTDTQYFGPGTRLTVL.

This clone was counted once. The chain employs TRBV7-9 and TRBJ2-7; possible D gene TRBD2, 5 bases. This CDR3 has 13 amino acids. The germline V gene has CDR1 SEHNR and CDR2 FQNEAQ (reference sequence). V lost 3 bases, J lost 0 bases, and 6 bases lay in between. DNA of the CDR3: TGTGCCAGCAGCTTCGGGGTCTCCTACGAGCAGTACTTC. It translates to CASSFGVSYEQYF.

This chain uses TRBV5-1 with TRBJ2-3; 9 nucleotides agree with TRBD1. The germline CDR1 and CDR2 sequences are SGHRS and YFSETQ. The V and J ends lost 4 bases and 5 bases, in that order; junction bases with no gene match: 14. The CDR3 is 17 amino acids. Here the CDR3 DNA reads TGCGCCAGCAGCGCAGGAACCTGGGACAGGGCTAGAGATACGCAGTATTTT. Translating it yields CASSAGTWDRARDTQYF.

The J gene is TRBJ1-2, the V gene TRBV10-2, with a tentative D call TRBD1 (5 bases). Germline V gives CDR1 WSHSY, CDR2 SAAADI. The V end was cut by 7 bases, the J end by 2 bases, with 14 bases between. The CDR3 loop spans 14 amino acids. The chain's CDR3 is CASMNQGGNYGYTF. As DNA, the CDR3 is TGCGCCAGCATGAATCAGGGAGGAAACTATGGCTACACCTTC.

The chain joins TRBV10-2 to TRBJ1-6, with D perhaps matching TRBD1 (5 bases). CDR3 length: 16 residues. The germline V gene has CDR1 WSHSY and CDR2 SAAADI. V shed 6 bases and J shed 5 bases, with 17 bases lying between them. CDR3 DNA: TGCGCCAGCAGCGGAGCCCCAGACAGCCATAATTCACCCCTCCACTTT. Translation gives CASSGAPDSHNSPLHF.

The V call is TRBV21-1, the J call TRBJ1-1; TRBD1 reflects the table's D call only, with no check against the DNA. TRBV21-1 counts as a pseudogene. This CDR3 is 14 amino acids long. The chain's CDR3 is CASSKRQGGTEAFF. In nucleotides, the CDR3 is TGTGCCAGCAGCAAAAGGCAGGGCGGCACTGAAGCTTTCTTT.

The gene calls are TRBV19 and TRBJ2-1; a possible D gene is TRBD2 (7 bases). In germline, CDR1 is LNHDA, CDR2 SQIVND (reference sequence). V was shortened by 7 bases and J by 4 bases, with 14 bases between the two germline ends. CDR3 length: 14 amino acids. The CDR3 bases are TGTGCCAGTACATGGGGGGGCGGGTACAATGAGCAGTTCTTC. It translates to CASTWGGGYNEQFF.

The CDR3 is CASSIGGRGNEQFF. The CDR3 DNA reads as TGTGCCAGTAGTATAGGCGGGAGAGGTAATGAGCAGTTCTTC. The chain links TRBV19 to TRBJ2-1, with 7 bases that match TRBD2. The CDR3 is 14 residues long. The germline gives CDR1 LNHDA, CDR2 SQIVND (reference sequence). V lost 1 base, J lost 7 bases, and 4 bases stayed unmatched.

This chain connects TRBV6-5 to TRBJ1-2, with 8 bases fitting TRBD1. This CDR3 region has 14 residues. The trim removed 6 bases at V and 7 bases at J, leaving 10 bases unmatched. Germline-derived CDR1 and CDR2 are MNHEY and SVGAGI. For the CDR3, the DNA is TGTGCCAGCAGGAACCTGGACAGGGAGGGTGGCTACACCTTC. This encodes CASRNLDREGGYTF.

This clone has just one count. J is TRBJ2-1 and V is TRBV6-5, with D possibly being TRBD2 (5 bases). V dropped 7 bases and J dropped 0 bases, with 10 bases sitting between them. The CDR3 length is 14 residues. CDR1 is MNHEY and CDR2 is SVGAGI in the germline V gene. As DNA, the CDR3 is TGTGCCAGCAAAAGGACTTCCTCCTACAATGAGCAGTTCTTC. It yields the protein CASKRTSSYNEQFF.

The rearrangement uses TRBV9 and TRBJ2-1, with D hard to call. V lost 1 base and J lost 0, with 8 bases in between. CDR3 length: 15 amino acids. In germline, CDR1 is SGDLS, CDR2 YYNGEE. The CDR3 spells CASSVSVGSYNEQFF. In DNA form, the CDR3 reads TGTGCCAGCAGCGTAAGCGTGGGCTCCTACAATGAGCAGTTCTTC.

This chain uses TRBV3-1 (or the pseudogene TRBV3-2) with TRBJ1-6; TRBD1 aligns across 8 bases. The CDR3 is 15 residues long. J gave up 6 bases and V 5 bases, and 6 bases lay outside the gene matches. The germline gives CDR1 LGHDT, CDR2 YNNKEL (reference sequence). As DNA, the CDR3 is TGTGCCAGCAGCACCGACAGGGGCGGTAATTCACCCCTCCACTTT. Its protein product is CASSTDRGGNSPLHF.

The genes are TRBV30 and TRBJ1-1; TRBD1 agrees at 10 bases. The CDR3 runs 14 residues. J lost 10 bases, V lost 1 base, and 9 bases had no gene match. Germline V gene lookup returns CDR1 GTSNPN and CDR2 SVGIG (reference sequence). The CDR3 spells CAWSGPGQGRGAFF. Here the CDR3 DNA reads TGTGCCTGGAGTGGACCGGGACAGGGGAGGGGAGCTTTCTTT.

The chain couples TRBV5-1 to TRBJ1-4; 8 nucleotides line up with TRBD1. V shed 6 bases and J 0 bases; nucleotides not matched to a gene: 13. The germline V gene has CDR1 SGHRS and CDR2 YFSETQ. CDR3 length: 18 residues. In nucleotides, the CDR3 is TGCGCCAGCACCTCCGGGACAGGAATCTTTGCAACTAATGAAAAACTGTTTTTT. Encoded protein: CASTSGTGIFATNEKLFF.

The CDR3 nucleotides are TGTGCCAGCAGTCCTACTTCGTGGACAGATACGCAGTATTTT. It codes for CASSPTSWTDTQYF. J is TRBJ2-3 and V is TRBV7-2; D unresolved. CDR3 size: 14 residues. V was clipped by 6 bases and J by 3 bases, with 13 bases between them. Germline values: CDR1 SGHTA, CDR2 FQGNSA.

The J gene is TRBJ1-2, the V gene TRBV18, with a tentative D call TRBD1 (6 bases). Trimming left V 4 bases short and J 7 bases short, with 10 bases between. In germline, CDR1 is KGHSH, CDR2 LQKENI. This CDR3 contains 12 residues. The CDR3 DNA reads TGTGCCAGCTCACGGGGGCTCGGTGGCTACACCTTC. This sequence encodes CASSRGLGGYTF.

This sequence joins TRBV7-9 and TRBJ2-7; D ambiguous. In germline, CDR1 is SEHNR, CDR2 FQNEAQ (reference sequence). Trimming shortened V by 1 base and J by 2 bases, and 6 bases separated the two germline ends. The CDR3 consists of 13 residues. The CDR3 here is CASSLVQTYEQYF. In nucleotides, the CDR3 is TGTGCCAGCAGCTTAGTTCAGACCTACGAGCAGTACTTC.

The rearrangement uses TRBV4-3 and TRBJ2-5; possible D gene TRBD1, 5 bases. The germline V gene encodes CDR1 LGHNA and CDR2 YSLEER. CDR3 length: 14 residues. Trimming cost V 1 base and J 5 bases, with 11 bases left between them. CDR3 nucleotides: TGCGCCAGCAGCCAAGGTCAGGGTGGCGAGACCCAGTACTTC. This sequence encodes CASSQGQGGETQYF.